The present T cell receptor beta chain was sequenced within a study of T-cell memory formation after mild COVID-19. For the study at large: Clustering of TCRs was largely donor specific.

TCRdb processed the 5' RACE reads anew with MiXCR; each CDR3 protein has one entry. This sample has roughly 150,000 distinct CDR3 sequences; about 14% occur once, and the top ten carry roughly 13%. The study's findings and limits: Some SARS-CoV-2-responding clones were already detected in memory before infection. Among contracting clones, CD4+ were mainly CM/EM and CD8+ enriched in EMRA.

A note on this clonotype: What it binds is not known.

The CDR3 is 15 amino acids. Looked up from germline, CDR1 is SGHRS and CDR2 is YFSETQ. V lost 3 bases, J lost 5 bases, and 6 bases stayed unmatched. The genes are TRBV5-1 and TRBJ2-1; 9 nucleotides line up with TRBD1. The TCR originated in an adult woman who had mild COVID-19 (a few samples of this study predate the infection). Cell type and time point are not known. The sequenced sample was PBMCs or a T cell subset sorted from them (not recorded which). Written as DNA, the CDR3 is TGCGCCAGCAGCTCGGGACAGGGTACCCACAATGAGCAGTTCTTC. Translated: CASSSGQGTHNEQFF.